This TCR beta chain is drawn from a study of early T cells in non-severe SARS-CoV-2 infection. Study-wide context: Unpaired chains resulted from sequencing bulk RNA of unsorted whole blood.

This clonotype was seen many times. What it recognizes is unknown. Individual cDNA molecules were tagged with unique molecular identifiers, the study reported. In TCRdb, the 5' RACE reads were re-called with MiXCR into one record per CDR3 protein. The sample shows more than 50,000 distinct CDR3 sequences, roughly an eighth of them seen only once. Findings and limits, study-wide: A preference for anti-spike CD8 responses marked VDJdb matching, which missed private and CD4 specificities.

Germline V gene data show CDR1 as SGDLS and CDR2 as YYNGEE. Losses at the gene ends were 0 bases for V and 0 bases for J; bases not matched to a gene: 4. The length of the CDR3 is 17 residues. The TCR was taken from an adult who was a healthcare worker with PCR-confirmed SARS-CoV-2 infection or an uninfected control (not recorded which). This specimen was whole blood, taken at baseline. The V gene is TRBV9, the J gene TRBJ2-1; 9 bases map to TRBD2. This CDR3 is CASSVDPSGVSYNEQFF. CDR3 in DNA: TGTGCCAGCAGCGTAGATCCTAGCGGGGTCTCCTACAATGAGCAGTTCTTC.